This TCR beta chain was sequenced during a study of sequential checkpoint blockade in melanoma. The overall study: Arm A got nivolumab then ipilimumab; arm B the reverse, 1:1. Maintenance nivolumab came after either treatment sequence. After nivolumab or ipilimumab alone, about two dozen patients had week-13 rebiopsies.

This CDR3 spans 12 amino acids. The ends were cut back, 0 bases at V and 5 bases at J, with 5 bases in the middle. The germline gives CDR1 ENHRY, CDR2 SYGVKD. Study outcomes and limitations: Mutational load did not correlate with tumor T-cell fraction or clonality.

Comment on this clone: What it binds is unknown.

The treatment is: randomized to nivolumab then ipilimumab (arm A) or the reverse (arm B). Using immunoSEQ multiplex PCR, the repertoire was profiled, and TCRdb retains in-frame clones only, with some absent. The sample lists 1,300 to 1,500 clones, roughly 20% occurring once. The genes are TRBV10-3 and TRBJ2-7; D gene uncertain. The source of this sequence is a human donor with melanoma. The sequenced sample was tumor tissue (inferred from file names), obtained from a patient given nivolumab and ipilimumab in sequence. CDR3 sequence (DNA): TGTGCCATCAGTGAGTCGGGCAACGAGCAGTACTTC. It codes for CAISESGNEQYF.